The 14 T cell receptor beta chains reported below all come from one sample, sequenced in a study of cytomegalovirus exposure and HLA in healthy donors. With 60 Vbeta and 13 Jbeta primers, the PCR was carried out. The data were produced by immunoSEQ multiplex PCR, yet TCRdb's version contains in-frame clones alone and is incomplete. This sample yields about 160,000 clones, of which around 76% are seen a single time; over 0.95% belongs to the top ten. Sequences were obtained from PBMCs. The receptors derive from a woman in her thirties or forties in good health and CMV-seronegative.

V gene TRBV5-1 combines with J gene TRBJ2-2, with TRBD1 matching over 8 bases. The trim removed 3 bases at V and 4 bases at J, leaving 8 bases unmatched. This CDR3 has 16 residues. Germline V gene data show CDR1 as SGHRS and CDR2 as YFSETQ. The CDR3: CASSSGQGRGTGELFF. CDR3 nucleotides: TGCGCCAGCAGCTCCGGACAGGGAAGGGGCACCGGGGAGCTGTTTTTT.

The chain has TRBV30 and TRBJ2-7; 11 nucleotides match TRBD1. Germline V gene sequence: CDR1 GTSNPN, CDR2 SVGIG (reference sequence). J was trimmed by 2 bases and V by 3 bases; bases with no gene match: 9. The CDR3 covers 16 residues. CDR3 loop: CAWRGRDRGVTYEQYF. CDR3 nucleotide sequence: TGTGCCTGGAGGGGACGGGACAGGGGGGTCACCTACGAGCAGTACTTC.

This clone came up a few times. The chain has TRBV30 and TRBJ1-5; no definite D call. V lost 0 bases, J lost 2 bases, and 11 bases lay in between. This CDR3 is 15 amino acids long. Germline V gene data show CDR1 as GTSNPN and CDR2 as SVGIG (reference sequence). The CDR3 loop reads CAWSVGRSRNQPQHF. The CDR3 DNA is TGTGCCTGGAGTGTCGGGAGGTCACGCAATCAGCCCCAGCATTTT.

The V gene is TRBV2, the J gene TRBJ2-5, with 14 bases identical to TRBD2. Germline trimming cut 2 bases from V and 4 bases from J; bases unmatched to any gene: 15. The CDR3 contains 20 residues. Per the germline V gene, CDR1 is SNHLY and CDR2 is FYNNEI. The DNA of the CDR3 is TGTGCCAGCAGTGAAAGAGCAATTGCTGGACTAGCGGGAGGTGTAGAGACCCAGTACTTC. Amino acids: CASSERAIAGLAGGVETQYF.

This clone was observed a handful of times. The chain uses TRBV11-2 and TRBJ2-3; the D gene is possibly TRBD2 (5 bases). Germline values: CDR1 SGHAT, CDR2 FQNNGV. The ends were cut back, 3 bases at V and 2 bases at J, with 15 bases in the middle. This CDR3 is 16 amino acids long. This CDR3 reads CASSFLPGLTTDTQYF. The CDR3, as DNA: TGTGCCAGCAGCTTCCTACCGGGATTAACCACAGATACGCAGTATTTT. Looking up the rest from reference TRBV11-2 and TRBJ2-3 gives the full variable domain: EAGVAQSPRYKIIEKRQSVAFWCNPISGHATLYWYQQILGQGPKLLIQFQNNGVVDDSQLPKDRFSAERLKGVDSTLKIQPAKLEDSAVYLCASSFLPGLTTDTQYFGPGTRLTVL.

This rearrangement joins TRBV7-9 to TRBJ1-1; no clear D. CDR3 length equals 13 residues. The V and J ends lost 1 base and 5 bases respectively, with 8 bases between them. Germline V gene lookup returns CDR1 SEHNR and CDR2 FQNEAQ (reference sequence). The CDR3 DNA reads as TGTGCCAGCAGCTTAGTACACGGGACTGAAGCTTTCTTT. As protein: CASSLVHGTEAFF.

The chain combines TRBV27 with TRBJ1-4, with 9 nucleotides matching TRBD1. Germline trimming cut 5 bases from V and 4 bases from J; bases unmatched to any gene: 14. CDR3 length equals 18 residues. Germline loops: CDR1 MNHEY, CDR2 SMNVEV (reference sequence). The CDR3 protein is CASSPGQGFPIGNEKLFF. The CDR3 coding sequence is TGTGCCAGCAGTCCCGGACAGGGGTTCCCCATCGGTAATGAAAAACTGTTTTTT.

The chain is built from TRBV4-2 and TRBJ1-4, with D possibly TRBD1 on 5 matching bases. V was cut by 0 bases and J by 13 bases, with 18 bases left in between. The length of the CDR3 is 15 residues. In germline, CDR1 is LGHNA, CDR2 YNFKEQ. The CDR3 coding sequence is TGTGCCAGCAGCCAAGACCCTGGGCCGGGGGGGGGACTGTTTTTT. Its protein is CASSQDPGPGGGLFF.

The V and J genes are TRBV7-3 and TRBJ2-3; 7 bases fit TRBD2. The CDR3 length is 15 residues. The junction had 7 bases not matched to a gene; V was cut back by 2 bases and J by 5 bases. Germline V gives CDR1 SGHTA, CDR2 FQGTGA. DNA of the CDR3: TGTGCCAGCAGCTTAGACGCGGGAGCGGTAGATACGCAGTATTTT. Its protein is CASSLDAGAVDTQYF.

The chain carries TRBV5-1 and TRBJ2-7, with TRBD1 matching over 7 bases. The germline CDR1 and CDR2 sequences are SGHRS and YFSETQ. This CDR3 has 14 residues. V lost 7 bases and J lost 5; bases outside the gene matches: 12. CDR3 sequence: CASRDDRERDEQYF. The CDR3 nucleotides are TGCGCCAGCCGCGATGACAGGGAGCGAGACGAGCAGTACTTC.

The V call is TRBV9, the J call TRBJ2-3, with a weak D call TRBD2 (6 bases). The CDR3 spans 14 residues. V was shortened by 3 bases and J by 0 bases, with 8 bases between the two germline ends. Germline values: CDR1 SGDLS, CDR2 YYNGEE. The DNA of the CDR3 is TGTGCCAGCAGCGACGGGAGAAGCACAGATACGCAGTATTTT. Protein product: CASSDGRSTDTQYF.

This clone turned up a few times. This rearrangement joins TRBV11-2 to TRBJ2-1; 12 bases are shared with TRBD2. The CDR3 sequence is 16 residues long. CDR1 SGHAT and CDR2 FQNNGV come from the germline V gene. With V trimmed by 0 bases and J by 6 bases, 3 bases remained unmatched. The CDR3, as DNA: TGTGCCAGCAGCTTAGATCCTAGCGGGAGGGCCAATGAGCAGTTCTTC. Encoded protein: CASSLDPSGRANEQFF.

The chain links TRBV2 to TRBJ2-1; no definite D call. V dropped 2 bases and J dropped 3 bases, with 5 bases sitting between them. This CDR3 has 13 residues. Germline V gene lookup returns CDR1 SNHLY and CDR2 FYNNEI. The CDR3 nucleotides are TGTGCCAGCAGTGAATTCAGCTACAATGAGCAGTTCTTC. It translates to CASSEFSYNEQFF.

The chain couples TRBV28 to TRBJ2-2; no definite D call. This CDR3 comprises 14 residues. With 11 bases removed from V and 4 bases from J, the gap between germline ends came to 17 bases. Looked up from germline, CDR1 is MDHEN and CDR2 is SYDVKM. CDR3 protein: CAALSPTRTGELFF. The CDR3 region has the DNA TGTGCCGCCTTGTCCCCGACTCGCACCGGGGAGCTGTTTTTT.